Following are 21 T cell receptor beta chains from one sample sequenced in a study of regulatory T cells in long-lasting Graves disease. Time point meaning: persistent/refractory GD, antithyroid drugs over 5 years with positive TRAb. RNA from PBMCs was the source of the TCR library. CDR3 regions were amplified by Arm-PCR using iRepertoire HTBI primers to build TCR beta libraries. TCRdb passed the multiplex PCR reads through MiXCR, listing each CDR3 protein once. Of hundreds of thousands of distinct CDR3 sequences detected, 20% to 25% appear once; the ten largest clones hold approximately 8%. The sequencing used peripheral blood mononuclear cells (PBMCs), collected when the disease was refractory, from a patient treated with antithyroid drugs. The receptors stem from a female donor with Graves disease.

This clonotype was observed at least ten times. The gene calls are TRBV12-3 or TRBV12-4 and TRBJ1-3; 7 bases match TRBD1. The CDR3 is 14 amino acids. Losses at the gene ends were 8 bases for V and 4 bases for J; bases not matched to a gene: 8. The CDR3 is CASSRDRTGNTIYF. CDR3 bases: TGTGCCAGCTCACGGGACAGAACGGGAAACACCATATATTTT.

This clonotype occurred a few times. This chain joins TRBV10-3 and TRBJ2-5, with 10 bases aligning to TRBD1. The CDR3 totals 14 residues. Unmatched junction bases numbered 5, after V lost 6 bases and J lost 4 bases. Germline-derived CDR1 and CDR2 are ENHRY and SYGVKD. The CDR3 spells CAISKGQGRETQYF. DNA of the CDR3: TGTGCCATCAGCAAGGGACAGGGGAGAGAGACCCAGTACTTC.

This clonotype showed up many times. This chain links TRBV6-1 with TRBJ1-4, with 8 bases lining up with TRBD1. CDR1 and CDR2 (germline): MNHNS, SASEGT. The junction had 14 bases not matched to a gene; V was cut back by 6 bases and J by 8 bases. The CDR3 length is 16 residues. In nucleotides, the CDR3 is TGTGCCAGCAGACCCCGGAACAGGGGGGGCGGCGAAAAACTGTTTTTT. This gives the protein CASRPRNRGGGEKLFF.

This chain joins TRBV12-3 or TRBV12-4 and TRBJ2-7; TRBD1 matches at 9 bases. V was clipped by 5 bases and J by 8 bases; unmatched bases: 13. The length of the CDR3 is 15 residues. The CDR3 loop is CASSDPGQGRYKQYF. The CDR3 DNA sequence: TGTGCCAGCAGTGACCCGGGACAGGGCCGGTACAAGCAGTACTTC.

The chain has TRBV12-3 or TRBV12-4 and TRBJ1-3; D call uncertain. This CDR3 contains 13 residues. The V gene lost 7 bases and the J gene lost 2 bases, with 9 bases spanning the gap. In DNA form, the CDR3 reads TGTGCCAGCACCCCACCCCCTGGAAACACCATATATTTT. Its translation: CASTPPPGNTIYF.

On this clonotype: A much bigger clone sits one base away, suggesting this may be a read error. This chain uses TRBV12-3 or TRBV12-4 with TRBJ2-6; D gene uncertain. This CDR3 spans 14 amino acids. Trimming cost V 8 bases and J 1 base, with 9 bases left between them. The CDR3 sequence is CASGRRSGANVLTF. The CDR3 region has the DNA TGTGCCAGCGGCCGGAGATCTGGGGCCAACGTCCTGACTTTC.

This rearrangement joins TRBV6-2 or TRBV6-3 to TRBJ2-1, with D possibly being TRBD2 (6 bases). V was shortened by 7 bases and J by 2 bases, with 15 bases between the two germline ends. This CDR3 comprises 15 residues. Germline CDR1 MNHEY, CDR2 SVGEGT. The CDR3 region is CASKLWDSTYNEQFF. DNA for the CDR3: TGTGCCAGCAAATTGTGGGACTCTACCTACAATGAGCAGTTCTTC.

This clonotype was counted at least ten times. The chain is built from TRBV28 and TRBJ2-1; the D gene is possibly TRBD1 (5 bases). Germline CDR1 is MDHEN and CDR2 is SYDVKM. This CDR3 spans 15 amino acids. Trimming pared 5 bases from V and 7 bases from J, leaving 18 bases between. CDR3 DNA: TGTGCCAGCAGTGAGACAGATCTGAGTAAAAATGAGCAGTTCTTC. Protein: CASSETDLSKNEQFF.

The table lists this clonotype with many counts. The V and J genes are TRBV28 and TRBJ1-2; D unresolved. Deletions cut 7 bases from V and 8 bases from J, with 17 bases between. Germline V gene sequence: CDR1 MDHEN, CDR2 SYDVKM. This CDR3 region has 13 residues. The CDR3 loop reads CASTSLGSRGYTF. In DNA, the CDR3 is TGTGCCAGCACCTCGCTCGGTTCGAGGGGCTACACCTTC.

Ten or more counts support this clonotype. The chain employs TRBV11-2 and TRBJ1-1; perhaps TRBD1 as D (5 bases). The CDR3 covers 17 residues. Trimming left V 2 bases short and J 5 bases short, with 21 bases between. The germline CDR1 and CDR2 sequences are SGHAT and FQNNGV. This CDR3 is CASSLLGTGNIGTEAFF. CDR3 nucleotide sequence: TGTGCCAGCAGCTTATTGGGGACGGGAAACATCGGGACTGAAGCTTTCTTT.

This sequence joins TRBV20-1 and TRBJ2-7; unclear D gene. CDR1 is DFQATT, CDR2 SNEGSKA, per germline (reference sequence). Trimming took 0 bases from V and 1 from J, leaving 13 bases between them. The CDR3 has 15 amino acids. CDR3 region: CSARDFEKISYEQYF. The CDR3 DNA follows: TGCAGTGCTAGAGACTTTGAGAAAATATCCTACGAGCAGTACTTC.

This clonotype has ten or more counts. The V gene is TRBV28, the J gene TRBJ2-7; possible D gene TRBD2, 6 bases. V lost 6 bases, J lost 7 bases, and 25 bases lay in between. The germline gives CDR1 MDHEN, CDR2 SYDVKM. The CDR3 sequence is 16 residues long. The CDR3 DNA reads TGTGCCAGCAGGCTGAGCATAGGAGGGCGGTTGGGAGAGCAGTACTTC. This codes for CASRLSIGGRLGEQYF.

This clonotype has more than one count but fewer than ten. The genes are TRBV7-9 and TRBJ1-2; perhaps TRBD1 as D (5 bases). CDR3 size: 15 residues. V lost 0 bases and J lost 7, with 15 bases in between. Germline lookup yields CDR1 SEHNR and CDR2 FQNEAQ (reference sequence). The CDR3 sequence is CASSLAATEKVGYTF. The DNA of the CDR3 is TGTGCCAGCAGCTTAGCGGCGACAGAGAAGGTTGGCTACACCTTC.

This clonotype was recorded a few times. The genes are TRBV19 and TRBJ1-5; 7 nucleotides line up with TRBD1. With V trimmed by 5 bases and J by 6 bases, 10 bases remained unmatched. The CDR3 runs to 15 residues. Germline values: CDR1 LNHDA, CDR2 SQIVND (reference sequence). The CDR3 protein is CASSQRGRGFQPQHF. CDR3 nucleotides: TGTGCCAGTAGTCAAAGGGGCAGGGGGTTTCAGCCCCAGCATTTT.

A few counts support this clonotype. The chain combines TRBV19 with TRBJ2-7, with D possibly TRBD1 on 7 matching bases. Trimming stripped 7 bases from V and 2 bases from J, with 21 bases between. The V gene's germline CDR1 is LNHDA and CDR2 SQIVND (reference sequence). This CDR3 contains 16 residues. CDR3 in amino acids: CASTAGLSGGTYEQYF. For the CDR3, the DNA is TGTGCCAGTACCGCCGGTCTGTCAGGGGGGACCTACGAGCAGTACTTC.

This rearrangement joins TRBV28 to TRBJ2-6; D is perhaps TRBD1 (6 bases). V dropped 3 bases and J dropped 2 bases, with 11 bases sitting between them. The CDR3 runs 16 residues. CDR1 MDHEN and CDR2 SYDVKM come from the germline V gene. CDR3 DNA sequence: TGTGCCAGCAGTTTCCAACAGGGCCCTGGGGCCAACGTCCTGACTTTC. It codes for CASSFQQGPGANVLTF.

This clonotype was found many times. The chain combines TRBV11-2 with TRBJ2-7; D gene uncertain. This CDR3 has 14 amino acids. V lost 3 bases and J 0 bases, leaving 9 bases between the germline ends. Germline V CDR1 and CDR2: SGHAT, FQNNGV. CDR3 loop: CASSFHRYSYEQYF. The CDR3 nucleotides are TGTGCCAGCAGCTTCCACCGGTACTCCTACGAGCAGTACTTC.

This clonotype has ten or more counts. This chain links TRBV7-2 with TRBJ2-7, with 8 bases fitting TRBD1. CDR3 size: 14 residues. The trim removed 4 bases at V and 5 bases at J, leaving 7 bases unmatched. The germline CDR1 and CDR2 sequences are SGHTA and FQGNSA. CDR3 protein: CASSSRDRSHEQYF. CDR3 sequence (DNA): TGTGCCAGCAGCTCCCGGGACAGGAGTCACGAGCAGTACTTC. The full variable domain, completed using reference TRBV7-2 and TRBJ2-7, is GAGVSQSPSNKVTEKGKDVELRCDPISGHTALYWYRQSLGQGLEFLIYFQGNSAPDKSGLPSDRFSAERTGGSVSTLTIQRTQQEDSAVYLCASSSRDRSHEQYFGPGTRLTVT.

The chain combines TRBV27 with TRBJ2-3, with unresolved D. V was pared by 5 bases and J by 5 bases, with 5 bases between. Germline V gene data show CDR1 as MNHEY and CDR2 as SMNVEV (reference sequence). The CDR3 spans 11 residues. The CDR3 DNA follows: TGTGCCAGCAGTAAAAAAGATACGCAGTATTTT. This sequence encodes CASSKKDTQYF.

This clonotype occurred many times. This chain joins TRBV20-1 and TRBJ2-5; D remains unclear. Germline V gene data show CDR1 as DFQATT and CDR2 as SNEGSKA (reference sequence). The CDR3 is 15 amino acids. V was trimmed by 3 bases and J by 7 bases, leaving 21 bases between them. CDR3 sequence reads: CSASGDRPDLGTQYF. As DNA, the CDR3 is TGCAGTGCTAGTGGCGATCGGCCCGACCTCGGGACCCAGTACTTC.

V gene TRBV24-1 combines with J gene TRBJ2-7, with 7 bases lining up with TRBD2. The CDR3 covers 15 residues. V was pared by 3 bases and J by 1 base, with 5 bases of the junction left unmatched. CDR1 and CDR2 from the germline V gene are KGHDR and SFDVKD. This chain's CDR3 is CATSDHSGPSYEQYF. In nucleotides, the CDR3 is TGTGCCACCAGTGATCATAGCGGGCCTTCCTACGAGCAGTACTTC.